The 21 T cell receptor beta chains in this list originate from one sample, sequenced in a study of T-cell memory formation after mild COVID-19. TCRdb reprocessed the 5' RACE reads via MiXCR and lists one record per CDR3 protein. This sample has about 430,000 distinct CDR3 sequences, with 20% to 25% found just once. Sample: PBMCs or a T cell subset sorted from them (not recorded which). These receptors came from an adult woman who had mild COVID-19 (a few samples of this study predate the infection). Cell type and time point are not known.

This clonotype was seen a handful of times. This chain joins TRBV20-1 and TRBJ2-1, with D perhaps matching TRBD1 (6 bases). The germline gives CDR1 DFQATT, CDR2 SNEGSKA (reference sequence). This CDR3 spans 14 amino acids. The ends were cut back, 7 bases at V and 5 bases at J, with 18 bases in the middle. In DNA, the CDR3 is TGCAGTGTGACTGGGACATTTAGACACAATGAGCAGTTCTTC. It codes for CSVTGTFRHNEQFF.

This clonotype was counted a single time. At one end, the junction sequence differs from germline, possibly due to a read error. The rearrangement uses TRBV5-1 and TRBJ2-7; TRBD2 matches 12 bases. Looked up from germline, CDR1 is SGHRS and CDR2 is YFSETQ. The CDR3 covers 17 residues. CDR3 sequence: CTSSLEARTSGVYEQYF. DNA of the CDR3: TGCACCAGCAGCTTGGAGGCCCGGACTAGCGGGGTCTACGAGCAGTACTTC.

In its sample, this clonotype was seen many times. V gene TRBV5-5 combines with J gene TRBJ2-7, with D perhaps matching TRBD2 (6 bases). With 4 bases removed from V and 0 bases from J, the gap between germline ends came to 17 bases. Germline lookup yields CDR1 SGHKS and CDR2 YYEKEE (reference sequence). CDR3 size: 16 residues. The CDR3 DNA follows: TGTGCCAGCAGCCCCTCCGGAGGGTGGACCTCCTACGAGCAGTACTTC. It encodes CASSPSGGWTSYEQYF. Full variable domain (remainder filled in from reference TRBV5-5 and TRBJ2-7): DAGVTQSPTHLIKTRGQQVTLRCSPISGHKSVSWYQQVLGQGPQFIFQYYEKEERGRGNFPDRFSARQFPNYSSELNVNALLLGDSALYLCASSPSGGWTSYEQYFGPGTRLTVT.

This clonotype was detected a few times. This chain links TRBV7-9 with TRBJ2-5; the match to TRBD1 covers 8 bases. The V and J ends lost 5 bases and 3 bases, in that order; junction bases with no gene match: 2. Per germline, CDR1 SEHNR and CDR2 FQNEAQ (reference sequence). CDR3 length: 13 residues. The CDR3 region has the DNA TGTGCCAGCAGCGCGACAGGGGAAGAGACCCAGTACTTC. This codes for CASSATGEETQYF.

The chain joins TRBV21-1 to TRBJ1-1; whether TRBD1, the table's D call, matches the DNA was not checked. TRBV21-1 is termed a pseudogene. The CDR3 is 14 amino acids. The CDR3 sequence: CASRKGQVNTEAFF. The CDR3 region has the DNA TGTGCCAGCAGGAAGGGACAGGTGAACACTGAAGCTTTCTTT.

This clonotype has more than one count but fewer than ten. This chain links TRBV3-1 with TRBJ1-1; 7 nucleotides match TRBD1. The germline CDR1 and CDR2 sequences are LGHDT and YNNKEL (reference sequence). The V segment lost 1 base and the J segment 9 bases; nucleotides outside the gene matches: 11. The CDR3 runs to 15 residues. The CDR3 nucleotides read TGTGCCAGCAGCCAAGCTTTCACAGGGGCTAGTCAAGCTTTCTTT. This translates into CASSQAFTGASQAFF.

This chain uses TRBV3-1 with TRBJ1-4; 7 nucleotides line up with TRBD1. Germline-derived CDR1 and CDR2 are LGHDT and YNNKEL (reference sequence). V was clipped by 4 bases and J by 1 base; unmatched bases: 0. There are 14 residues in the CDR3. The CDR3 protein is CASSRQGTNEKLFF. In DNA, the CDR3 is TGTGCCAGCAGCCGACAGGGAACTAATGAAAAACTGTTTTTT.

This clonotype occurred a few times. The chain couples TRBV10-3 to TRBJ1-1; D remains unclear. V lost 0 bases and J lost 5, with 13 bases in between. Germline-derived CDR1 and CDR2 are ENHRY and SYGVKD. The CDR3 extends over 15 amino acids. CDR3 sequence reads: CAISESKWGRTEAFF. The CDR3 nucleotides are TGTGCCATCAGTGAGTCGAAGTGGGGAAGAACTGAAGCTTTCTTT.

This clonotype occurred a few times. The genes are TRBV9 and TRBJ1-1; tentatively, D is TRBD1 (6 bases). The CDR3 is 15 amino acids. CDR1 is SGDLS and CDR2 is YYNGEE in the germline V gene. V gave up 4 bases and J gave up 4 bases, with 17 bases separating them. The DNA for the CDR3 is TGTGCCAGCAGCACCCAGGGAAAGGGGGTCACTGAAGCTTTCTTT. Translated: CASSTQGKGVTEAFF.

This clonotype came up a few times. The chain links TRBV29-1 to TRBJ1-2; D is ambiguous. Deletions cut 4 bases from V and 0 bases from J, with 6 bases between. The CDR3 extends over 12 amino acids. CDR1 and CDR2 (germline): SQVTM, ANQGSEA. The CDR3 spells CSVVLPNYGYTF. The CDR3 nucleotides read TGCAGCGTTGTTCTCCCTAACTATGGCTACACCTTC.

The gene calls are TRBV12-3 or TRBV12-4 and TRBJ2-3; 8 nucleotides match TRBD2. This CDR3 is built from 17 residues. With V trimmed by 4 bases and J by 3 bases, 12 bases remained unmatched. The CDR3 DNA reads TGTGCCAGCAGTTCGCCGCGTCTAGCGGGCCGTACAGATACGCAGTATTTT. Its protein is CASSSPRLAGRTDTQYF.

This clonotype was seen many times. The J gene is TRBJ2-1, the V gene TRBV12-3 or TRBV12-4; D unresolved. Trimming shortened V by 7 bases and J by 9 bases, and 10 bases separated the two germline ends. The CDR3 is made up of 11 amino acids. The CDR3 sequence: CASTFSGEQFF. CDR3 in DNA: TGTGCCAGCACCTTTAGTGGTGAGCAGTTCTTC.

The chain carries TRBV12-3 or TRBV12-4 and TRBJ2-2, with TRBD2 identical over 7 bases. The CDR3 covers 12 residues. With 10 bases clipped from V and 8 bases from J, the junction kept 7 bases outside the gene matches. In DNA, the CDR3 is TGTGCCACTCTGGGGGGGTTAGGGGAGCTGTTTTTT. Translating gives CATLGGLGELFF.

In its sample, this clonotype was seen a few times. The rearrangement links TRBV23-1 to TRBJ2-7; D may match TRBD1 or TRBD2 (5 bases each). TRBV23-1 is identified as an open reading frame with a role that is uncertain. The CDR3 is made up of 15 amino acids. Trimming removed 1 base at V and 2 bases at J, with 12 bases between. In DNA form, the CDR3 reads TGCGCCAGCAGTCAATATTCGGGACGGACCTACGAGCAGTACTTC. Protein product: CASSQYSGRTYEQYF.

This clonotype turned up a few times. The chain uses TRBV7-9 and TRBJ2-3; 11 nucleotides agree with TRBD2. V lost 5 bases and J lost 3; bases outside the gene matches: 19. There are 20 residues in the CDR3. CDR1 and CDR2 from the germline V gene are SEHNR and FQNEAQ (reference sequence). The CDR3 DNA is TGTGCCAGCAGCGCCCCGCCCCCGACTAGCGGGGCGATCTATACAGATACGCAGTATTTT. Encoded protein: CASSAPPPTSGAIYTDTQYF.

This chain joins TRBV6-5 and TRBJ1-1; tentatively, D is TRBD1 (6 bases). The CDR3 is made up of 15 amino acids. V lost 2 bases to trimming and J lost 5 bases, with 15 bases between them. CDR1 is MNHEY and CDR2 is SVGAGI in the germline V gene. The CDR3 nucleotides are TGTGCCAGCAGTTACACACCGGGGGCCGGGACTGAAGCTTTCTTT. Translating it yields CASSYTPGAGTEAFF.

This chain connects TRBV6-5 to TRBJ1-2; 8 nucleotides agree with TRBD1. The CDR3 totals 15 residues. The germline gives CDR1 MNHEY, CDR2 SVGAGI. Unmatched junction bases numbered 5, after V lost 1 base and J lost 4 bases. CDR3 residues: CASSYFQGAGYGYTF. CDR3 coding DNA: TGTGCCAGCAGTTACTTCCAGGGGGCGGGCTATGGCTACACCTTC.

This chain links TRBV15 with TRBJ2-5; the match to TRBD1 covers 7 bases. Germline CDR1 LNHNV, CDR2 YYDKDF (reference sequence). The CDR3 sequence is 15 residues long. With V trimmed by 3 bases and J by 4 bases, 8 bases remained unmatched. CDR3 in amino acids: CATSRTGTGRETQYF. In DNA, the CDR3 is TGTGCCACCAGCAGGACAGGGACGGGGAGAGAGACCCAGTACTTC.

A few counts support this clonotype. The genes are TRBV12-3 or TRBV12-4 and TRBJ1-6, with D perhaps matching TRBD1 (6 bases). Deletions cut 3 bases from V and 7 bases from J, with 10 bases between. The CDR3 spans 14 residues. This CDR3 reads CASSFLDRNSPLHF. In nucleotides, the CDR3 is TGTGCCAGCAGTTTTTTGGACAGAAATTCACCCCTCCACTTT.

This clonotype was seen a handful of times. CDR3: CASSRTSFAYEQYF. CDR3 DNA: TGTGCCAGCAGTCGGACTAGCTTCGCCTACGAGCAGTACTTC. This chain joins TRBV6-5 and TRBJ2-7; TRBD2 matches 8 bases. CDR1 and CDR2 (germline): MNHEY, SVGAGI. CDR3 length: 14 amino acids. Germline trimming cut 5 bases from V and 2 bases from J; bases unmatched to any gene: 5.

A few counts support this clonotype. The chain carries TRBV7-9 and TRBJ2-7, with a weak D call TRBD1 (6 bases). Germline lookup yields CDR1 SEHNR and CDR2 FQNEAQ (reference sequence). The CDR3 is 14 amino acids. The V gene lost 5 bases and the J gene lost 3 bases, with 14 bases spanning the gap. The CDR3 DNA follows: TGTGCCAGCAGCGGCGGACAGAAAGTCTACGAGCAGTACTTC. Translated, it gives CASSGGQKVYEQYF.